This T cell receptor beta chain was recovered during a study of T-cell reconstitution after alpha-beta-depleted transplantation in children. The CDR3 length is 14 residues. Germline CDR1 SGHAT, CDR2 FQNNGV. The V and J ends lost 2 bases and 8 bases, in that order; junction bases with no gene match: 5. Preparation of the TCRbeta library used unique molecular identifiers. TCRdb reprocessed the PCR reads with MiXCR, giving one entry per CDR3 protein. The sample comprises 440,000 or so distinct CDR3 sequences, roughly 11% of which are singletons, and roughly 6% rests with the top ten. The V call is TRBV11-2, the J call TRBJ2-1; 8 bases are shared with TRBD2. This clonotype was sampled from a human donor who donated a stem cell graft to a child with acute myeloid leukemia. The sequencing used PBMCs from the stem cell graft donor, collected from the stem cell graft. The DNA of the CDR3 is TGTGCCAGCAGCTTATCCGCGGGAGGTCATGAGCAGTTCTTC. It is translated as CASSLSAGGHEQFF.